This entry features one T cell receptor beta chain sequence. Via MiXCR, TCRdb re-called the RT-PCR reads, giving one row per CDR3 protein. The sample lists 390,000 or so distinct CDR3 sequences, roughly 17% occurring once. The data belong to a study of patients and donors after allogeneic stem cell transplantation. The sample comprised blood, either unsorted or a sorted T cell fraction (not recorded which). The receptor's source is a human donor who was either an allogeneic HSCT recipient or a stem cell or donor lymphocyte infusion donor (not recorded which). It is not recorded whose cells these are; they may come from a transplant donor.

CDR3 in DNA: TGTGCCAGCAGCTCCCGTATCGGGGACACTGAAGCTTTCTTT. As protein: CASSSRIGDTEAFF. This rearrangement joins TRBV7-3 to TRBJ1-1; unclear D gene. This CDR3 spans 14 amino acids. The V gene lost 4 bases and the J gene lost 3 bases, with 12 bases spanning the gap. The germline CDR1 and CDR2 sequences are SGHTA and FQGTGA.